The rows below give T cell receptor beta chains drawn from one sample of a study of OX40 agonist ivuxolimab in advanced cancers. The data were produced by immunoSEQ multiplex PCR, yet TCRdb's version contains in-frame clones alone and is incomplete. Of tens of thousands of clones in the sample, roughly 85% were seen once. The sample was CD4+ or CD8+ T cells sorted from blood, taken in a trial of the OX40 agonist ivuxolimab. Receptors originate from an adult with an advanced solid tumor such as melanoma, head and neck, liver or kidney cancer. CDR3s include the opening cysteine and the closing phenylalanine or tryptophan. Each record gives: clone size, J gene, D gene, V gene, CDR3 protein, CDR3 DNA. A D gene is named only where the DNA matches it firmly. Clone size, where shown, is once, few, many, or a class for clones that have expanded.

size: -; J: TRBJ1-1; D: -; V: TRBV23-1; CDR3: CASSHLWNTEAFF; DNA: TGCGCCAGCAGTCATCTCTGGAACACTGAAGCTTTCTTT
size: -; J: TRBJ2-1; D: TRBD1; V: TRBV27; CDR3: CASSLSFRQGKFF; DNA: TGTGCCAGCAGTCTATCGTTTAGACAGGGGAAGTTCTTC
size: -; J: TRBJ2-1; D: TRBD2; V: TRBV5-1; CDR3: CASSWTPASGGNNEQFF; DNA: TGCGCCAGCAGCTGGACCCCGGCCAGCGGGGGGAACAATGAGCAGTTCTTC
size: -; J: TRBJ2-5; D: TRBD1; V: TRBV2; CDR3: CASNHEGQGFRETQYF; DNA: TGTGCCAGCAACCACGAGGGACAGGGGTTTCGAGAGACCCAGTACTTC
size: -; J: TRBJ2-7; D: -; V: TRBV13; CDR3: CASSLGRSRLGEQYF; DNA: TGTGCCAGCAGCTTAGGCCGAAGCCGTCTGGGCGAGCAGTACTTC
size: few; J: TRBJ2-1; D: -; V: TRBV5-6; CDR3: CASSLGVGIGEQFF; DNA: TGTGCCAGCAGCTTGGGAGTTGGGATTGGTGAGCAGTTCTTC
size: -; J: TRBJ2-2; D: TRBD2; V: TRBV14; CDR3: CASSQVRAWASGSGTGELFF; DNA: TGTGCCAGCAGCCAAGTTCGGGCTTGGGCTAGCGGGAGTGGGACCGGGGAGCTGTTTTTT
size: once; J: TRBJ2-2; D: -; V: TRBV11-1; CDR3: CASRDDRTNTGELFF; DNA: TGTGCCAGCAGAGATGACAGGACAAACACCGGGGAGCTGTTTTTT
size: -; J: TRBJ2-1; D: -; V: TRBV15; CDR3: CATSIGRGNEQFF; DNA: TGTGCCACCAGCATAGGCAGGGGCAATGAGCAGTTCTTC
size: -; J: TRBJ1-2; D: -; V: TRBV4-1; CDR3: CASSQVGSLLNYGYTF; DNA: TGCGCCAGCAGCCAAGTGGGGTCCCTCCTTAACTATGGCTACACCTTC